This T cell receptor (beta chain) derives from a study of T cells in localized non-small cell lung cancer. Findings and limits, study-wide: The appearance of a median approximately 57 of the top 100 tumor clones was seen in adjacent lung. Tumor samples were not multi-region, leaving intratumor heterogeneity unexcluded.

A remark on this clone: Its cognate antigen is unknown.

Germline CDR1 and CDR2: LGHNA and YNFKEQ. V shed 4 bases, J shed 3 bases, and the junction held 4 bases outside the gene matches. This CDR3 is 16 amino acids long. Assay used: immunoSEQ multiplex PCR; TCRdb lists only in-frame clones, some missing. The sample includes about 70,000 clones, roughly nine tenths of them seen just once. V gene TRBV4-2 combines with J gene TRBJ2-3, with 13 positions matching TRBD2. The clonotype comes from a male donor at least 60 years old with stage III squamous cell lung carcinoma. Sequenced material: peripheral blood, taken before any cancer treatment. In nucleotides, the CDR3 is TGTGCCAGCAGCCCGACTAGCGGGGGGAAAACAGATACGCAGTATTTT. It codes for CASSPTSGGKTDTQYF.